The next 9 T cell receptor beta chains were all read from a single sample in a study of blood T cell repertoires in COVID-19. Assay: immunoSEQ multiplex PCR; the TCRdb copy retains only in-frame clones and omits some. The sample contains about 81,000 clones, almost 85% of which appear only once. Sequences were obtained from peripheral blood. The origin of the receptors is a human donor in a cohort sampled during active COVID-19.

The genes are TRBV21-1 and TRBJ1-2. TRBV21-1 is a documented pseudogene. There are 13 residues in the CDR3. Here the CDR3 DNA reads TGTGCCAGCAGCTCTATTCGGCCGGGTGGCTACACCTTC. It translates to CASSSIRPGGYTF.

The V gene is TRBV7-9, the J gene TRBJ2-7; D is possibly TRBD1 (5 bases). Deletions cut 7 bases from V and 1 base from J, with 11 bases between. This CDR3 region has 13 residues. CDR1 is SEHNR and CDR2 is FQNEAQ in the germline V gene (reference sequence). CDR3 nucleotides: TGTGCCAGCAAAAAGGCAGGGTCCTACGAGCAGTACTTC. Its protein product is CASKKAGSYEQYF.

In this sample, this clone turned up once. The V gene is TRBV3-1 (or the pseudogene TRBV3-2), the J gene TRBJ1-2; D is unresolved. Germline V gene lookup returns CDR1 LGHDT and CDR2 YNNKEL (reference sequence). The ends were cut back, 4 bases at V and 6 bases at J, with 15 bases in the middle. CDR3 size: 14 residues. The CDR3 is CASSPRGREHGYTF. The CDR3 DNA sequence: TGTGCCAGCAGCCCCCGAGGGAGGGAGCATGGCTACACCTTC.

This chain joins TRBV5-6 and TRBJ1-6; perhaps TRBD1 as D (5 bases). The CDR3 runs to 14 residues. Germline-derived CDR1 and CDR2 are SGHDT and YYEEEE. Trimming pared 4 bases from V and 7 bases from J, leaving 12 bases between. The CDR3 DNA follows: TGTGCCAGCAGCCCGGGACTTGGGAATTCACCCCTCCACTTT. Amino acid sequence: CASSPGLGNSPLHF. Full variable domain (outside the CDR3, taken from reference TRBV5-6 and TRBJ1-6): DAGVTQSPTHLIKTRGQQVTLRCSPKSGHDTVSWYQQALGQGPQFIFQYYEEEERQRGNFPDRFSGHQFPNYSSELNVNALLLGDSALYLCASSPGLGNSPLHFGNGTRLTVT.

The V and J genes are TRBV3-1 (or the pseudogene TRBV3-2) and TRBJ1-1; 7 bases are shared with TRBD1. Trimming removed 7 bases from V and 3 bases from J; junction bases left unmatched: 8. The CDR3 is 14 amino acids. Germline lookup yields CDR1 LGHDT and CDR2 YNNKEL (reference sequence). The CDR3: CASTPSGQDTEAFF. CDR3 bases: TGTGCCAGCACCCCTTCCGGACAGGACACTGAAGCTTTCTTT.

The V and J genes are TRBV20-1 and TRBJ1-4, with 11 nucleotides matching TRBD1. This CDR3 has 15 residues. Germline CDR1 and CDR2: DFQATT and SNEGSKA (reference sequence). The J segment lost 8 bases and the V segment lost 3 bases, leaving 8 bases of the junction unmatched. The CDR3 sequence: CSASWDRGVGEKLFF. The CDR3 DNA is TGCAGTGCTAGTTGGGACAGGGGGGTTGGGGAAAAACTGTTTTTT.

The chain carries TRBV19 and TRBJ1-2; D not certain. There are 13 residues in the CDR3. V was pared by 6 bases and J by 4 bases, with 12 bases between. Germline lookup yields CDR1 LNHDA and CDR2 SQIVND (reference sequence). CDR3 sequence reads: CASRIRDPYGYTF. The CDR3 DNA reads TGTGCCAGTAGAATCCGGGATCCCTATGGCTACACCTTC. The variable domain in full, completed from reference TRBV19 and TRBJ1-2, reads DGGITQSPKYLFRKEGQNVTLSCEQNLNHDAMYWYRQDPGQGLRLIYYSQIVNDFQKGDIAEGYSVSREKKESFPLTVTSAQKNPTAFYLCASRIRDPYGYTFGSGTRLTVV.

This clone came up once. CDR3 residues: CASMAGGSTGELFF. In DNA, the CDR3 is TGTGCCAGCATGGCGGGGGGGTCCACCGGGGAGCTGTTTTTT. The chain combines TRBV7-2 with TRBJ2-2, with 9 positions matching TRBD2. The V segment lost 7 bases and the J segment 4 bases; nucleotides outside the gene matches: 4. The CDR3 runs to 14 residues. CDR1 and CDR2 (germline): SGHTA, FQGNSA. Combining the CDR3 with reference TRBV7-2 and TRBJ2-2 gives the whole variable domain GAGVSQSPSNKVTEKGKDVELRCDPISGHTALYWYRQSLGQGLEFLIYFQGNSAPDKSGLPSDRFSAERTGGSVSTLTIQRTQQEDSAVYLCASMAGGSTGELFFGEGSRLTVL.

This clone was observed once. V gene TRBV6-5 combines with J gene TRBJ2-1, with 8 bases lining up with TRBD2. Germline CDR1 is MNHEY and CDR2 is SVGAGI. Germline trimming cut 7 bases from V and 10 bases from J; bases unmatched to any gene: 12. CDR3 length equals 14 residues. The CDR3 region is CASTTQAVAGEQFF. The CDR3 DNA reads TGTGCCAGCACCACTCAGGCGGTAGCGGGGGAGCAGTTCTTC.